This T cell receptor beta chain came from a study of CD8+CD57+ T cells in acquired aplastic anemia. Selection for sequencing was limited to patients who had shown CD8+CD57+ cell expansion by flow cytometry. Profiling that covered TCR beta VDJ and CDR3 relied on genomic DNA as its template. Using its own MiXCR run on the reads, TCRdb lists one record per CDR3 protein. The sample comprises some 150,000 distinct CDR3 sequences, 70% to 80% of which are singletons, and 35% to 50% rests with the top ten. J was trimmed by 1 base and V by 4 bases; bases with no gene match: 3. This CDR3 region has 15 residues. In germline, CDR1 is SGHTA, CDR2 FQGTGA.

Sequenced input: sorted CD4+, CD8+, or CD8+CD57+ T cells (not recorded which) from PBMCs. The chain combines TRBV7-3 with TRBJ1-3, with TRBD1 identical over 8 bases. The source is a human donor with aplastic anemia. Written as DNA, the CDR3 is TGTGCCAGCAGCTCCGGGACAGGTTCTGGAAACACCATATATTTT. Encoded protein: CASSSGTGSGNTIYF.